A single sample gave rise to the 31 T cell receptor beta chains below, sequenced in a study of spatial heterogeneity in lung cancer. General observations from the study: Counts of expanded intratumoral alpha and beta TCRs tracked tumor mutation counts.

TCRdb reprocessed the 5' RACE reads via MiXCR and lists one record per CDR3 protein. The sample yields 4,400 or so distinct CDR3 sequences, 9.5% to 15% seen once. Time point defined: sample taken at primary tumor resection. These receptors' targets are unknown. Material: lung tumor tissue, obtained at surgery. All receptors come from a male donor with early-stage non-small cell lung cancer.

This clonotype came up many times. A library prepared for alpha chains yielded this beta chain as an off-target read; its size is of little meaning. As DNA, the CDR3 is TGTGCCAGCAGCTTAAGGCTAGCGGGAGTCACAGATACGCAGTATTTT. Residues: CASSLRLAGVTDTQYF. J is TRBJ2-3 and V is TRBV11-2; 10 bases fit TRBD2. The CDR3 sequence is 16 residues long. The J segment lost 2 bases and the V segment lost 2 bases, leaving 4 bases of the junction unmatched. CDR1 is SGHAT, CDR2 FQNNGV, per germline. The full variable domain, completed using reference TRBV11-2 and TRBJ2-3, is EAGVAQSPRYKIIEKRQSVAFWCNPISGHATLYWYQQILGQGPKLLIQFQNNGVVDDSQLPKDRFSAERLKGVDSTLKIQPAKLEDSAVYLCASSLRLAGVTDTQYFGPGTRLTVL.

About this clonotype itself: A library prepared for alpha chains yielded this beta chain as an off-target read; its size is of little meaning. The chain is built from TRBV5-1 and TRBJ2-7; D possibly corresponds to TRBD2 (6 bases). The CDR3 spans 15 residues. V was trimmed by 4 bases and J by 3 bases, leaving 17 bases between them. Germline CDR1 reads SGHRS; CDR2 reads YFSETQ. The CDR3 nucleotides read TGCGCCAGCAGCCCCGCCGCTAGCGCTCTCTACGAGCAGTACTTC. Amino acids: CASSPAASALYEQYF.

Turning to this clonotype: For a library built for alpha chains, this beta chain is a stray read; little rests on its size. The CDR3 sequence is CASSLTLAGGSGANVLTF. The CDR3 DNA reads as TGTGCCAGCAGCTTAACGCTAGCGGGTGGCTCTGGGGCCAACGTCCTGACTTTC. This chain links TRBV11-2 with TRBJ2-6; 8 bases agree with TRBD2. The CDR3 sequence is 18 residues long. V was clipped by 2 bases and J by 0 bases; unmatched bases: 6. CDR1 and CDR2 from the germline V gene are SGHAT and FQNNGV.

Judged by abundance, this clonotype is medium-sized (0.01 to 0.1%). This beta chain is an off-target read within a library intended for alpha chains, so its frequency means little. This rearrangement joins TRBV13 to TRBJ2-7; weak D call: TRBD2 (5 bases). This CDR3 has 14 residues. Germline values: CDR1 PRHDT, CDR2 FYEKMQ (reference sequence). Trimming left V 0 bases short and J 2 bases short, with 8 bases between. The CDR3 coding sequence is TGTGCCAGCAGCTTAGGGACTACCACCTACGAGCAGTACTTC. It specifies CASSLGTTTYEQYF. Based on the CDR3 plus reference TRBV13 and TRBJ2-7, the full variable domain is AAGVIQSPRHLIKEKRETATLKCYPIPRHDTVYWYQQGPGQDPQFLISFYEKMQSDKGSIPDRFSAQQFSDYHSELNMSSLELGDSALYFCASSLGTTTYEQYFGPGTRLTVT.

This clonotype counts as medium-sized (0.01 to 0.1%). A library made for alpha chains picked up this beta chain off target, so its size means little. The chain couples TRBV20-1 to TRBJ1-6; 7 bases fit TRBD1. The CDR3 totals 17 residues. The germline V gene encodes CDR1 DFQATT and CDR2 SNEGSKA (reference sequence). The ends lost 0 bases at V and 4 bases at J; junction bases unmatched: 9. The CDR3, as DNA: TGCAGTGCTAGAGATAACCGCGGGACAGCTTATAATTCACCCCTCCACTTT. This gives the protein CSARDNRGTAYNSPLHF.

This clonotype was seen repeatedly, ten times or more. This beta chain lies outside the target of a library built for alpha chains; its clone size means little. As DNA, the CDR3 is TGTGCCAGCAGCTTAAGTCCAGGGGACAATGAGCAGTTCTTC. Translated, it gives CASSLSPGDNEQFF. The rearrangement uses TRBV7-3 and TRBJ2-1, with D possibly TRBD1 on 6 matching bases. Germline CDR1 SGHTA, CDR2 FQGTGA. V was pared by 1 base and J by 5 bases, with 9 bases between. There are 14 residues in the CDR3.

There are a few counts of this clonotype. Being off target in a library aimed at alpha chains, this beta chain has a size of little meaning. This chain links TRBV28 with TRBJ2-1; no firm D call. Per the germline V gene, CDR1 is MDHEN and CDR2 is SYDVKM. This CDR3 is 16 amino acids long. The germline V and J ends were trimmed by 1 base and 1 base, with 11 bases remaining between them. DNA for the CDR3: TGTGCCAGCAGTTTATCGGCGGTTTCGTCCTACAATGAGCAGTTCTTC. This translates into CASSLSAVSSYNEQFF.

Within the sample, this clonotype is medium-sized (0.01 to 0.1%). In a library made to pick up alpha chains, this beta chain is a stray read with a size that means little. CDR3 sequence: CASSPALGQGAQYGYTF. In DNA form, the CDR3 reads TGTGCCAGCAGTCCAGCCCTCGGACAGGGGGCTCAATATGGCTACACCTTC. The J gene is TRBJ1-2, the V gene TRBV27; 11 bases match TRBD1. The germline V gene encodes CDR1 MNHEY and CDR2 SMNVEV (reference sequence). This CDR3 has 17 residues. With 5 bases clipped from V and 5 bases from J, the junction kept 13 bases outside the gene matches.

In its sample, this clonotype ranks as medium-sized. This beta chain appears as a stray read in a library generated for alpha chains; its size is not informative. The chain carries TRBV7-9 and TRBJ2-5; 8 bases are shared with TRBD1. The CDR3 totals 15 residues. CDR1 and CDR2 (germline): SEHNR, FQNEAQ (reference sequence). V lost 5 bases to trimming and J lost 1 base; unmatched junction nucleotides: 6. The DNA of the CDR3 is TGTGCCAGCAGCCCGGTGACAGGGGTCCAAGAGACCCAGTACTTC. Its protein is CASSPVTGVQETQYF.

The table lists this clonotype with many counts. This beta chain came through as a stray read in a library set up for alpha chains, and its size says little. The V call is TRBV7-9, the J call TRBJ2-5; perhaps D is TRBD1 or TRBD2 (6 bases each). The V gene's germline CDR1 is SEHNR and CDR2 FQNEAQ (reference sequence). This CDR3 spans 15 amino acids. Trimming shortened V by 5 bases and J by 1 base, and 14 bases separated the two germline ends. DNA of the CDR3: TGTGCCAGCAGCCGGGGGAACAGGGCCCAAGAGACCCAGTACTTC. Encoded protein: CASSRGNRAQETQYF.

Ten or more counts support this clonotype. Since it is a stray read in a library aimed at alpha chains, this beta chain has a size that is not meaningful. The chain has TRBV12-3 or TRBV12-4 and TRBJ2-6; D remains unclear. Trimming stripped 2 bases from V and 0 bases from J, with 8 bases between. This CDR3 has 16 amino acids. This CDR3 is CASSLMAASGANVLTF. DNA of the CDR3: TGTGCCAGCAGTTTAATGGCGGCCTCTGGGGCCAACGTCCTGACTTTC.

This clonotype was counted many times. This beta chain turned up in a library designed for alpha chains; as an off-target read, its abundance says little. This chain connects TRBV7-2 to TRBJ2-3; 9 nucleotides align to TRBD2. Germline V gene lookup returns CDR1 SGHTA and CDR2 FQGNSA. The CDR3 runs 15 residues. Trimming at V came to 5 bases and at J to 1 base, leaving 4 bases not matched to a gene. The CDR3 DNA reads as TGTGCCAGCAGCAAGGGGACTAGCCGCACAGATACGCAGTATTTT. It translates to CASSKGTSRTDTQYF.

The sample holds many counts of this clonotype. This beta chain is a stray read from a library made for alpha chains; its abundance is not meaningful. This chain links TRBV4-1 with TRBJ2-5, with 8 bases fitting TRBD2. The V segment lost 1 base and the J segment 2 bases; nucleotides outside the gene matches: 9. The CDR3 runs 17 residues. Germline V gene sequence: CDR1 MGHRA, CDR2 YSYEKL. The CDR3 nucleotides read TGCGCCAGCAGCCAAGCCCCCGGACTAGCAGGACAAGAGACCCAGTACTTC. The encoded protein is CASSQAPGLAGQETQYF.

This clonotype was recorded at least ten times. Being off target in a library aimed at alpha chains, this beta chain has a size of little meaning. This chain links TRBV2 with TRBJ1-1, with TRBD1 identical over 9 bases. The CDR3 covers 13 residues. The germline CDR1 and CDR2 sequences are SNHLY and FYNNEI. The junction had 2 bases not matched to a gene; V was cut back by 4 bases and J by 5 bases. CDR3 region: CASSAGTGTEAFF. DNA for the CDR3: TGTGCCAGCAGTGCGGGGACAGGGACTGAAGCTTTCTTT. The full variable domain, completed using reference TRBV2 and TRBJ1-1, is EPEVTQTPSHQVTQMGQEVILRCVPISNHLYFYWYRQILGQKVEFLVSFYNNEISEKSEIFDDQFSVERPDGSNFTLKIRSTKLEDSAMYFCASSAGTGTEAFFGQGTRLTVV.

This clonotype is deemed medium-sized (0.01 to 0.1%). The library was designed around alpha chains, so this beta chain is a stray read whose abundance carries little weight. The chain uses TRBV28 and TRBJ2-1; D is uncertain. Germline CDR1 is MDHEN and CDR2 is SYDVKM. Trimming stripped 4 bases from V and 9 bases from J, with 10 bases between. The CDR3 covers 12 residues. CDR3 DNA sequence: TGTGCCAGCAGTTCCGGGTACGGTGAGCAGTTCTTC. Translation gives CASSSGYGEQFF.

This clonotype is categorized as medium-sized. The library was built for alpha chains, so this beta chain is an off-target read and its size means little. The chain links TRBV5-6 to TRBJ2-2; a weak D match, TRBD2 (5 bases). Trimming removed 10 bases at V and 0 bases at J, with 13 bases between. This CDR3 comprises 14 residues. Looked up from germline, CDR1 is SGHDT and CDR2 is YYEEEE. The CDR3 loop is CASGRDPNTGELFF. CDR3 DNA: TGTGCCTCCGGACGGGATCCGAACACCGGGGAGCTGTTTTTT.

This clonotype was detected ten times or more. Little can be read into the size of this beta chain, an off-target read in a library designed for alpha chains. DNA of the CDR3: TGTGCCAGCAGCCCTCGCCCATATAGCTACGAGCAGTACTTC. Translating it yields CASSPRPYSYEQYF. The chain links TRBV2 to TRBJ2-7; no reliable D call. The V end was cut by 6 bases, the J end by 3 bases, with 15 bases between. Germline V CDR1 and CDR2: SNHLY, FYNNEI. The CDR3 is 14 residues long.

This clonotype is medium-sized. A library made for alpha chains picked up this beta chain off target, so its size means little. The genes are TRBV10-3 and TRBJ1-3; D uncertain. The germline gives CDR1 ENHRY, CDR2 SYGVKD. This CDR3 contains 13 residues. V gave up 7 bases and J gave up 0 bases, with 7 bases separating them. The CDR3 reads CAIKGSSGNTIYF. In DNA form, the CDR3 reads TGTGCCATCAAGGGCAGCTCTGGAAACACCATATATTTT.

This clonotype was seen at least ten times. Since the library was made to target alpha chains, this beta chain is a stray read and its abundance is not meaningful. The chain joins TRBV20-1 to TRBJ2-1, with 9 bases identical to TRBD2. Germline CDR1 DFQATT, CDR2 SNEGSKA (reference sequence). Germline trimming cut 0 bases from V and 8 bases from J; bases unmatched to any gene: 5. The CDR3 extends over 14 amino acids. DNA of the CDR3: TGCAGTGCTAGAGATAGAAGCGGGAGGTATGAGCAGTTCTTC. Protein sequence: CSARDRSGRYEQFF.

This clonotype was counted a single time. Since it is a stray read in a library aimed at alpha chains, this beta chain has a size that is not meaningful. This chain uses TRBV29-1 with TRBJ2-5; tentative D call: TRBD2 (6 bases). Germline loops: CDR1 SQVTM, CDR2 ANQGSEA. V shed 4 bases and J shed 5 bases, with 20 bases lying between them. The CDR3 length is 15 residues. CDR3 region: CSVGTRGVQMETQYF. CDR3 bases: TGCAGCGTTGGGACGCGGGGCGTCCAAATGGAGACCCAGTACTTC.

Sample share makes this clonotype medium-sized. This beta chain is off target for a library built for alpha chains, so its abundance means little. The chain has TRBV7-3 and TRBJ2-3; tentative D call: TRBD2 (6 bases). Germline CDR1 is SGHTA and CDR2 is FQGTGA. The CDR3 contains 14 residues. Trimming stripped 3 bases from V and 4 bases from J, with 11 bases between. CDR3 amino acids: CASSFVPGADTQYF. The CDR3 DNA is TGTGCCAGCAGCTTCGTCCCGGGGGCAGATACGCAGTATTTT.

This clonotype was counted only a few times. Within a library made for alpha chains, this beta chain is off target, and its count is uninformative. V gene TRBV12-3 or TRBV12-4 combines with J gene TRBJ2-7; D is possibly TRBD2 (5 bases). This CDR3 is built from 12 residues. Trimming left V 3 bases short and J 7 bases short, with 10 bases between. The CDR3 loop is CASSFRRLEQYF. In nucleotides, the CDR3 is TGTGCCAGCAGTTTCAGGAGGCTAGAGCAGTACTTC.

This clonotype is termed medium-sized (0.01 to 0.1%). This beta chain appears as a stray read in a library generated for alpha chains; its size is not informative. The rearrangement joins TRBV20-1 to TRBJ2-7, with D uncertain. CDR1 and CDR2 from the germline V gene are DFQATT and SNEGSKA (reference sequence). This CDR3 has 13 amino acids. V was shortened by 7 bases and J by 5 bases, with 18 bases between the two germline ends. The CDR3 DNA is TGCAGTGTAGGCACTCCCCTTTGGGACGAGCAGTACTTC. The encoded protein is CSVGTPLWDEQYF.

This clonotype was observed a few times. This beta chain was picked up by a library intended for alpha chains and is off target, so its count carries little meaning. J is TRBJ1-5 and V is TRBV7-6; no clear D gene. The CDR3 covers 13 residues. Germline assignment: CDR1 SGHVS and CDR2 FNYEAQ. V was shortened by 3 bases and J by 4 bases, with 7 bases between the two germline ends. CDR3 in amino acids: CASSFSDNQPQHF. The CDR3 region has the DNA TGTGCCAGCAGCTTCTCAGATAATCAGCCCCAGCATTTT. The whole variable domain, remainder taken from reference TRBV7-6 and TRBJ1-5, is GAGVSQSPRYKVTKRGQDVALRCDPISGHVSLYWYRQALGQGPEFLTYFNYEAQQDKSGLPNDRFSAERPEGSISTLTIQRTEQRDSAMYRCASSFSDNQPQHFGDGTRLSIL.

This clonotype was seen ten or more times. As an off-target read in a library built for alpha chains, this beta chain has a frequency of little significance. V gene TRBV20-1 combines with J gene TRBJ2-5; D assignment may be TRBD1 or TRBD2 (5 bases each). CDR1 is DFQATT, CDR2 SNEGSKA, per germline (reference sequence). Trimming took off 0 bases at V and 4 bases at J, with 12 bases between the two ends. CDR3 length: 14 amino acids. The CDR3 nucleotides are TGCAGTGCTAGAGATCTGGGGACCCGAGAGACCCAGTACTTC. As protein: CSARDLGTRETQYF.

This clonotype was found many times. This beta chain slipped into a library made for alpha chains as a stray read, so its size is not meaningful. The chain combines TRBV6-2 or TRBV6-3 with TRBJ1-1, with TRBD1 matching over 10 bases. V shed 3 bases and J 6 bases; nucleotides not matched to a gene: 7. The CDR3 runs to 15 residues. Germline V gene sequence: CDR1 MNHEY, CDR2 SVGEGT. The CDR3, as DNA: TGTGCCAGCAGTTATTCCGGGACAGGGGCCCCTGAAGCTTTCTTT. Amino acids: CASSYSGTGAPEAFF.

In its sample, this clonotype is medium-sized. A library prepared for alpha chains yielded this beta chain as an off-target read; its size is of little meaning. CDR3 nucleotides: TGTGCCAGCAGCGTAGAGGGGCAGGGTCAGCCCCAGCATTTT. Its translation is CASSVEGQGQPQHF. The chain has TRBV9 and TRBJ1-5; possible D gene TRBD1, 5 bases. The CDR3 covers 14 residues. Germline assignment: CDR1 SGDLS and CDR2 YYNGEE. Trimming took off 0 bases at V and 6 bases at J, with 10 bases between the two ends.

A word on this clonotype: This beta chain is off target for a library built for alpha chains, so its abundance means little. The chain recombines TRBV28 with TRBJ2-7, with 9 positions matching TRBD1. The CDR3 is made up of 12 amino acids. Germline trimming cut 9 bases from V and 4 bases from J; bases unmatched to any gene: 4. Germline V gene lookup returns CDR1 MDHEN and CDR2 SYDVKM. The CDR3, as DNA: TGTGCCAGTCAAGGACAGGGGTACGAGCAGTACTTC. It specifies CASQGQGYEQYF.

This clonotype occurred many times. This beta chain turned up in a library designed for alpha chains; as an off-target read, its abundance says little. This chain uses TRBV5-1 with TRBJ1-2, with no clear D. The ends were cut back, 4 bases at V and 2 bases at J, with 12 bases in the middle. This CDR3 spans 14 amino acids. CDR1 and CDR2 from the germline V gene are SGHRS and YFSETQ. The CDR3 sequence is CASSPPRTNYGYTF. In DNA form, the CDR3 reads TGCGCCAGCAGCCCCCCTCGGACGAACTATGGCTACACCTTC.

This clonotype is medium-sized in the sample. The library was prepared for alpha chains; this beta chain is a stray read, so its frequency means little. V gene TRBV27 combines with J gene TRBJ2-1, with D perhaps TRBD1 (6 bases). Trimming pared 5 bases from V and 3 bases from J, leaving 14 bases between. Germline V gene sequence: CDR1 MNHEY, CDR2 SMNVEV (reference sequence). The CDR3 loop spans 15 amino acids. CDR3 nucleotides: TGTGCCAGCAGTCTACAGGGCGGGTTCTACAATGAGCAGTTCTTC. This encodes CASSLQGGFYNEQFF.

In this sample, this clonotype is medium-sized. The library was designed around alpha chains, so this beta chain is a stray read whose abundance carries little weight. This chain uses TRBV19 with TRBJ1-5, with a possible D match to TRBD1 (5 bases). The V gene lost 0 bases and the J gene lost 4 bases, with 16 bases spanning the gap. Germline CDR1 reads LNHDA; CDR2 reads SQIVND (reference sequence). The CDR3 consists of 17 residues. CDR3 sequence reads: CASSIDQGVLGNQPQHF. DNA for the CDR3: TGTGCCAGTAGTATAGATCAAGGGGTTCTGGGTAATCAGCCCCAGCATTTT.